A selection of T cell receptor beta chains follows, all from one sample in a study of a mutant IDH1 vaccine in newly diagnosed glioma. These TCRs are of unknown antigen specificity. Sequenced by immunoSEQ multiplex PCR; TCRdb stores in-frame clones only, minus some. The repertoire holds 110,000 or so clones, with about 90% as singletons. Sequences were derived from PBMCs, sampled from a glioma patient whose treatment included an IDH1 peptide vaccine. The receptors stem from a woman aged 45-60 years with glioma. Each CDR3 is given with its conserved first and last residue. A D gene is named only where the DNA matches it firmly. The size entry is marked missing in some rows and otherwise reads once, few, many or a size class.

>TRBJ1-5|.|TRBV27|.
TGTGCCAGCAGTTACAGTAGCAATCAGCCCCAGCATTTT
CASSYSSNQPQHF
>TRBJ1-1|.|TRBV5-1|.
TGCGCCAGCAGCTTGGAGGGCCCTACGTGGACTGAAGCTTTCTTT
CASSLEGPTWTEAFF
>TRBJ2-3|.|TRBV7-3|.
TGTGCCAGCAGCTTCCGCGGCCCGACAGATACGCAGTATTTT
CASSFRGPTDTQYF
>TRBJ1-2|.|TRBV2|.
TGTGCCAGCAGTCAAACCTACAGGGATAACTATGGCTACACCTTC
CASSQTYRDNYGYTF
>TRBJ1-6|TRBD1|TRBV5-1|.
TGCGCCAGCAGCTTGGACAGGGGATATAATTCACCCCTCCACTTT
CASSLDRGYNSPLHF
>TRBJ1-6|TRBD1|TRBV2|.
TGTGCCAGCAAAGGGGAGACAGGGTCACCCCTCCACTTT
CASKGETGSPLHF
>TRBJ2-1|.|TRBV10-3|.
TGTGCCATCAGTGACGGGGTATCCTACAATGAGCAGTTCTTC
CAISDGVSYNEQFF
>TRBJ2-7|TRBD1|TRBV5-5|.
TGTGCCAGCAGCCCACAGGGGTTGTCCTCCTACGAGCAGTACTTC
CASSPQGLSSYEQYF
>TRBJ2-7|.|TRBV6-1|.
TGTGCCAGCAGTGATATGGTTCGGGGGCCTTACGAGCAGTACTTC
CASSDMVRGPYEQYF
>TRBJ1-5|.|TRBV9|.
TGTGCCAGCAGCCCCCGCCAAGACGGTCAGCCCCAGCATTTT
CASSPRQDGQPQHF
>TRBJ2-2|TRBD2|TRBV5-6|.
TGTGCCAGCAGATCGACTAGCGGGAACACCGGGGAGCTGTTTTTT
CASRSTSGNTGELFF
>TRBJ2-2|.|TRBV21-1|.
TGTGCCAGCAGCAAAGGGACTAGCGGGAGGACCGGGGAGCTGTTTTTT
CASSKGTSGRTGELFF
>TRBJ1-3|.|TRBV21-1|once
TGTGCCAGCAGCAAGACAGTCGAGGCCTCTGGAAACACCATATATTTT
CASSKTVEASGNTIYF
>TRBJ2-7|.|TRBV21-1|.
TGTGCCAGCAGCAGGGAGATGCCCGGGCCTCGAATGGGGGAGCAGTACTTC
CASSREMPGPRMGEQYF
>TRBJ2-7|.|TRBV7-8|.
TGTGCCAGCAGCTTAGGAGGGGGCGAGCAGTACTTC
CASSLGGGEQYF
>TRBJ2-2|TRBD2|TRBV27|.
TGTGCCAGCAGTTTAGGGCGGGAGGACACCGGGGAGCTGTTTTTT
CASSLGREDTGELFF
>TRBJ2-4|.|TRBV5-6|.
TGTGCCAGCAGCTTCTGGACAGGCCGGGGGAACATTCAGTACTTC
CASSFWTGRGNIQYF
>TRBJ1-1|TRBD1|TRBV11-2|.
TGTGCCAGCAGCGTTCGACAGGGGAACACTGAAGCTTTCTTT
CASSVRQGNTEAFF
>TRBJ1-2|TRBD1|TRBV9|.
TGTGCCAGCAGCATGGACAGGACCCTCTCCGAAGGCTACACCTTC
CASSMDRTLSEGYTF
>TRBJ2-7|.|TRBV28|.
TGTGCCAGCAGTTTACATCCGGGAGCCTACGAGCAGTACTTC
CASSLHPGAYEQYF
>TRBJ2-3|TRBD2|TRBV30|.
TGTGCCTGGAGTGTAGGCCTAGCGGGCACAGATACGCAGTATTTT
CAWSVGLAGTDTQYF
>TRBJ2-7|.|TRBV7-6|.
TGTGCCAGCAGCCACGGCCCGGGTGTGTTCTCCTACGAGCAGTACTTC
CASSHGPGVFSYEQYF